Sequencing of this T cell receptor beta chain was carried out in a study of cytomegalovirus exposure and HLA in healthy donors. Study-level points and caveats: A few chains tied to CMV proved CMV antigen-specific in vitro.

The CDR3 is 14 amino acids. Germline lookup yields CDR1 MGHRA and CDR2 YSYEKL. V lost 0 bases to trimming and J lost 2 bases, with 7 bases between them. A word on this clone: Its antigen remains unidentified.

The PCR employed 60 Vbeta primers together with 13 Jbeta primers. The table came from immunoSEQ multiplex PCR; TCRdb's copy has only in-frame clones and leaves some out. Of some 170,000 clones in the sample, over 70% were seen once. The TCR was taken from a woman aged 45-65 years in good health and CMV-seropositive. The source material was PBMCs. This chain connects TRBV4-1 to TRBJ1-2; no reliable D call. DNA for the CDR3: TGCGCCAGCAGCCAAGACTACAGCAACTATGGCTACACCTTC. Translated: CASSQDYSNYGYTF.